These T cell receptor beta chains were read from a single sample in a study of blood T cell repertoires in COVID-19. Profiling relied on immunoSEQ multiplex PCR, and the TCRdb table lists in-frame clones only, not all of them. The sample includes about 160,000 clones, 65% to 85% of them seen just once. Sequenced input: peripheral blood. These receptors all stem from a woman in her sixties with acute or convalescent COVID-19. Both conserved end residues are part of each CDR3. The D gene is left open where the match is weak. Size tells how often a clone was seen (once, few, many) or the class of an expanded clone, and some rows leave it out.

size,J,V,D,DNA,CDR3
.,TRBJ2-1,TRBV14,TRBD2,TGTGCCAGCAGCCTTAGCGGGGGAACTTACAATGAGCAGTTCTTC,CASSLSGGTYNEQFF
.,TRBJ1-2,TRBV30,TRBD1,TGTGCCTGGAGTGTTAGACAGGGGAACTATGGCTACACCTTC,CAWSVRQGNYGYTF
.,TRBJ1-2,TRBV30,.,TGTGCCTGGAGCGCAGGTTCAGGAGGCTACACCTTC,CAWSAGSGGYTF
once,TRBJ1-1,TRBV12-3/TRBV12-4,.,TGTGCCAGCAAAGGTCGGGGGAACACTGAAGCTTTCTTT,CASKGRGNTEAFF
.,TRBJ2-2,TRBV9,.,TGTGCCGGATCTGTTGGGGCAGCCGGGGAGCTGTTTTTT,CAGSVGAAGELFF
.,TRBJ2-2,TRBV5-1,TRBD1,TGCGCCAGCAGCTTGGGTTCAACAGGGGGCACCGGGGAGCTGTTTTTT,CASSLGSTGGTGELFF
.,TRBJ1-1,TRBV7-2,.,TGTGCCAGCAGCCTAGGGCGGGTTGTGGGCACTGAAGCTTTCTTT,CASSLGRVVGTEAFF
.,TRBJ2-7,TRBV6-2/TRBV6-3,.,TGTGCCAGCAGTACGTCCGGTCCTCCTCTCTACGAGCAGTACTTC,CASSTSGPPLYEQYF
.,TRBJ2-5,TRBV9,TRBD1,TGTGCCAGCAGCGTATTTGACAGGGGTAAAGAGACCCAGTACTTC,CASSVFDRGKETQYF
.,TRBJ1-2,TRBV7-9,TRBD1,TGTGCCAGCAGCCTCCAGGGGGGTAACAGTGGCTACACCTTC,CASSLQGGNSGYTF
.,TRBJ2-7,TRBV7-9,.,TGTGCCAGCAGCCTCCAACAGGGCTACGAGCAGTACTTC,CASSLQQGYEQYF
.,TRBJ2-1,TRBV7-2,.,TGTGCCAGCAGCTTAGCCCGGGACTGGCTCTACAATGAGCAGTTCTTC,CASSLARDWLYNEQFF
few,TRBJ2-3,TRBV27,TRBD2,TGTGCCAGCAGTCCCCCCCCCGGAGCGGGGGCTGGAGATACGCAGTATTTT,CASSPPPGAGAGDTQYF
.,TRBJ2-1,TRBV11-2,.,TGTGCCAGCAGCTTAGGAAACTACAGGGGGGGCCAAGAATACAATGAGCAGTTCTTC,CASSLGNYRGGQEYNEQFF
.,TRBJ1-1,TRBV21-1,.,TGTGCCAGCAGCAAAGAGGGACATCCGAACACTGAAGCTTTCTTT,CASSKEGHPNTEAFF
.,TRBJ2-5,TRBV2,.,TGTGCCAGCCTCCAAGAGACCCAGTACTTC,CASLQETQYF
.,TRBJ1-2,TRBV7-9,TRBD1,TGTGCCAGCAGAAATGGACAGGCATTAGATAAAGGCTACACCTTC,CASRNGQALDKGYTF
.,TRBJ2-1,TRBV9,TRBD1,TGTGCCAGCAGCCTGCGGGGACAGGGGGCCGGTAATGAGCAGTTCTTC,CASSLRGQGAGNEQFF
.,TRBJ1-4,TRBV19,.,TGTGCCAGTAGTCTGTCCCGCGGCCCTGACGGTGAAAAACTGTTTTTT,CASSLSRGPDGEKLFF
few,TRBJ2-1,TRBV7-2,TRBD1,TGTGCCAGCAGTCCTCAAGGGACAGGGGCTAACAATGAGCAGTTCTTC,CASSPQGTGANNEQFF
.,TRBJ2-7,TRBV7-9,.,TGTGCCAGCAGCTTACAGGGCGGCGAGCAGTACTTC,CASSLQGGEQYF
.,TRBJ1-2,TRBV19,.,TGTGCCAGTAGTATCGGAGTTGGCAGTTCATCTAACTATGGCTACACCTTC,CASSIGVGSSSNYGYTF
.,TRBJ2-5,TRBV5-1,TRBD2,TGCGCCAGCAGCCACAACACCCTAGCGGGGGGTGAGACCCAGTACTTC,CASSHNTLAGGETQYF
.,TRBJ1-5,TRBV5-1,TRBD1,TGCGCCAGCAGCGTCGGGACAGGGCAATATAGCAATCAGCCCCAGCATTTT,CASSVGTGQYSNQPQHF
once,TRBJ2-2,TRBV7-2,TRBD1,TGTGCCAGCAGCTACCAGGGGACAGCAACCGGGGAGCTGTTTTTT,CASSYQGTATGELFF
.,TRBJ2-3,TRBV4-3,TRBD2,TGCGCCAGCAGCCCGGGGACTAGCGAGAGCACAGATACGCAGTATTTT,CASSPGTSESTDTQYF
few,TRBJ2-7,TRBV7-2,.,TGTGCCAGCAGCTTAGGAGGCGGGGACCCCTACGAGCAGTACTTC,CASSLGGGDPYEQYF
few,TRBJ1-6,TRBV7-9,.,TGTGCCAGCAGCTTAGGGACCGTGAGGGATTCACCCCTCCACTTT,CASSLGTVRDSPLHF
.,TRBJ1-1,TRBV11-2,.,TGTGCCAGCGGTCAGGGTTGGGCCGCTGAAGCTTTCTTT,CASGQGWAAEAFF
.,TRBJ1-3,TRBV7-2,.,TGTGCCAGCAGCTTAGCGTACAGCTCTGGAAACACCATATATTTT,CASSLAYSSGNTIYF
.,TRBJ2-6,TRBV6-5,.,TGTGCCAGCAGCGTTGGGAGCTCTGGGGCCAACGTCCTGACTTTC,CASSVGSSGANVLTF
few,TRBJ2-2,TRBV3-1/TRBV3-2,.,TGTGCCAGCAGCCAAGACAGGTCCGGGGAGCTGTTTTTT,CASSQDRSGELFF
.,TRBJ2-3,TRBV6-6,.,TGTGCCAGCAGTTCAGTCGATACGCAGTATTTT,CASSSVDTQYF
.,TRBJ1-1,TRBV27,.,TGTGCCAGCAGTTCGCTACAGGGGAACACTGAAGCTTTCTTT,CASSSLQGNTEAFF
once,TRBJ2-7,TRBV6-1,TRBD1,TGTGCCAGCAGTGAGGACAGGGGGCGAGGCGAGCAGTACTTC,CASSEDRGRGEQYF
.,TRBJ2-5,TRBV28,.,TGTGCCAGCAGTTTGAGTGCGGGTAGTAGGGAGACCCAGTACTTC,CASSLSAGSRETQYF
.,TRBJ2-1,TRBV5-4,TRBD2,TGTGCCAGCAGCTTGAGACTAGCGGGGAGTGAGCAGTTCTTC,CASSLRLAGSEQFF
.,TRBJ2-2,TRBV7-2,.,TGTGCCAGCAGCTTGAGCGTCGGGGAGCTGTTTTTT,CASSLSVGELFF
.,TRBJ1-5,TRBV5-5,.,TGTGCCAGCGGTCCCGGGGGAGCTCAGCCCCAGCATTTT,CASGPGGAQPQHF
.,TRBJ1-6,TRBV4-2,TRBD1,TGTGCCAGCAGCCAAGAGGCTACAGGGGTTCGCTCACCCCTCCACTTT,CASSQEATGVRSPLHF
.,TRBJ1-2,TRBV11-2,TRBD1,TGTGCCAGCAGCCGTCAGACAGGGGTTTATGGCTACACCTTC,CASSRQTGVYGYTF
.,TRBJ1-4,TRBV5-6,.,TGTGCCAGCAGCTTGGCCGCGGGGAAGAATGAAAAACTGTTTTTT,CASSLAAGKNEKLFF